This T cell receptor (beta chain) was observed in a study of T cell responses to AZD1222 COVID-19 vaccine. Findings of the study overall: Repertoires were collected only later (after the peak T cell response had occurred). Just 5 to 7 AZD1222 recipients tested seropositive at baseline.

Turning to this clone: Its cognate antigen is unknown.

The assay was immunoSEQ multiplex PCR, and TCRdb's table has in-frame clones only and misses some. The sample carries about 100,000 clones, more than 70% recorded once. CDR3 size: 17 residues. Germline trimming cut 2 bases from V and 4 bases from J; bases unmatched to any gene: 10. Germline V gene sequence: CDR1 LGHDT, CDR2 YNNKEL (reference sequence). Pooled in the analysis were second doses at about 4 or about 12 weeks. This receptor was taken from an adult who received the AZD1222 COVID-19 vaccine. J is TRBJ1-1 and V is TRBV3-1 (or the pseudogene TRBV3-2); 10 bases are a match to TRBD1. This specimen consisted of peripheral blood, obtained 28 days after the second AZD1222 dose. DNA for the CDR3: TGTGCCAGCAGCCAAAGGAGGGGACAGGGGTGGATCACTGAAGCTTTCTTT. This translates into CASSQRRGQGWITEAFF.